The present T cell receptor beta chain was sequenced within a study of vaccination and CD4 T cells after COVID-19. About the research overall: Four females and six males made up the convalescents, with two Hispanic. Across the group, participants received two doses of either BNT162b2 or mRNA-1273 vaccine.

TCRdb recomputed calls from the PCR reads with MiXCR, one row per CDR3 protein. The sample has about 20,000 distinct CDR3 sequences, about three fifths seen once. The length of the CDR3 is 13 residues. Germline V gives CDR1 DFQATT, CDR2 SNEGSKA (reference sequence). The V and J ends lost 6 bases and 4 bases, in that order; junction bases with no gene match: 3. The sequence came from a human donor who had recovered from COVID-19. The J gene is TRBJ2-3, the V gene TRBV20-1, with TRBD2 identical over 11 bases. Here the sequenced sample was CD4+ T cells from blood, taken before SARS-CoV-2 vaccination. The CDR3 region is CSAIAGGPDTQYF. The CDR3 DNA reads as TGCAGTGCCATAGCGGGAGGGCCAGATACGCAGTATTTT.